These 14 T cell receptor beta chains share one sample of origin, sequenced in a study of cytomegalovirus exposure and HLA in healthy donors. This table comes from immunoSEQ multiplex PCR, and its TCRdb copy is limited to in-frame clones, with some not included. The profile shows 130,000 or so clones, around nine tenths of them singletons. The sequenced sample was PBMCs. The receptor source for this set is a man aged 25 to 40 in good health and CMV-seronegative.

V is TRBV25-1 and J is TRBJ2-7; D is uncertain. The CDR3 is 13 amino acids. V was shortened by 2 bases and J by 3 bases, with 8 bases between the two germline ends. The V gene's germline CDR1 is MGHDK and CDR2 SYGVNS. CDR3 nucleotides: TGTGCCAGCAGTGAACCCAACAGCTACGAGCAGTACTTC. Protein product: CASSEPNSYEQYF.

The CDR3 protein is CASIGQRTDTQYF. The CDR3 DNA reads TGTGCCAGCATCGGACAGCGCACAGATACGCAGTATTTT. This chain links TRBV6-1 with TRBJ2-3; tentative D call: TRBD1 (6 bases). Trimming shortened V by 7 bases and J by 1 base, and 9 bases separated the two germline ends. The germline gives CDR1 MNHNS, CDR2 SASEGT. CDR3 length equals 13 residues.

The V call is TRBV7-6, the J call TRBJ2-7; 8 bases match TRBD2. Germline V lookup: CDR1 SGHVS, CDR2 FNYEAQ. V trimming: 1 base; J trimming: 6 bases; junction bases outside the gene matches: 8. CDR3 length: 15 amino acids. The CDR3 nucleotides are TGTGCCAGCAGCTTAGTTCGAGCGGGGGTAGGCGAGCAGTACTTC. It codes for CASSLVRAGVGEQYF.

The chain links TRBV7-9 to TRBJ2-5; 10 bases match TRBD2. The CDR3 extends over 14 amino acids. V trimming: 4 bases; J trimming: 5 bases; junction bases outside the gene matches: 4. Germline V gene data show CDR1 as SEHNR and CDR2 as FQNEAQ (reference sequence). In DNA form, the CDR3 reads TGTGCCAGCAGCTACCGGACTAGCGGTGAGACCCAGTACTTC. It yields the protein CASSYRTSGETQYF.

V and J are TRBV7-9 and TRBJ1-1, with a tentative D call TRBD1 (5 bases). The V end was cut by 1 base, the J end by 10 bases, with 16 bases between. This CDR3 is built from 14 residues. Germline V gives CDR1 SEHNR, CDR2 FQNEAQ (reference sequence). CDR3 nucleotides: TGTGCCAGCAGCTTAGGCTCCCCGACAGTAGGAGCTTTCTTT. This translates into CASSLGSPTVGAFF.

This chain links TRBV29-1 with TRBJ1-1; perhaps TRBD1 as D (6 bases). Germline CDR1 reads SQVTM; CDR2 reads ANQGSEA. The CDR3 runs 14 residues. The ends were cut back, 5 bases at V and 4 bases at J, with 17 bases in the middle. The CDR3 sequence: CSVRDTSFGTEAFF. CDR3 coding DNA: TGCAGCGTTCGGGACACCTCGTTCGGCACTGAAGCTTTCTTT.

V usage is TRBV6-5 and J usage is TRBJ1-2; no clear D. V was trimmed by 3 bases and J by 5 bases, leaving 19 bases between them. This CDR3 has 16 amino acids. CDR1 and CDR2 from the germline V gene are MNHEY and SVGAGI. The CDR3 nucleotides read TGTGCCAGCAGTTATGGCGTCGGGGAGACACTATATGGCTACACCTTC. The encoded protein is CASSYGVGETLYGYTF.

The chain combines TRBV11-3 with TRBJ2-1; D may be TRBD1 (7 bases). This CDR3 contains 19 residues. V was cut by 1 base and J by 2 bases, with 21 bases left in between. Germline V gives CDR1 SGHNT, CDR2 YENEEA. CDR3 in amino acids: CASSLGQGGPEYPYNEQFF. CDR3 sequence (DNA): TGTGCCAGCAGCTTAGGGCAGGGGGGACCGGAGTACCCCTACAATGAGCAGTTCTTC.

The chain carries TRBV4-1 and TRBJ2-2; a weak D match, TRBD1 (5 bases). Trimming stripped 1 base from V and 5 bases from J, with 14 bases between. Germline V gives CDR1 MGHRA, CDR2 YSYEKL. This CDR3 has 16 residues. CDR3 region: CASSQVSGLLTGELFF. Here the CDR3 DNA reads TGCGCCAGCAGCCAAGTTTCAGGGTTATTGACCGGGGAGCTGTTTTTT.

The rearrangement uses TRBV28 and TRBJ1-4; 8 bases fit TRBD1. V lost 3 bases and J lost 3; bases outside the gene matches: 6. Germline values: CDR1 MDHEN, CDR2 SYDVKM. CDR3 length equals 16 residues. CDR3 loop: CASSLNRGGANEKLFF. For the CDR3, the DNA is TGTGCCAGCAGTTTGAACAGGGGGGGAGCTAATGAAAAACTGTTTTTT.

J is TRBJ1-5 and V is TRBV6-1; TRBD1 agrees at 7 bases. CDR3 size: 15 residues. CDR1 MNHNS and CDR2 SASEGT come from the germline V gene. With V trimmed by 4 bases and J by 2 bases, 5 bases remained unmatched. The CDR3 loop reads CASSGGQPGNQPQHF. The DNA of the CDR3 is TGTGCCAGCAGTGGGGGACAGCCAGGCAATCAGCCCCAGCATTTT.

V gene TRBV9 combines with J gene TRBJ2-5; 7 bases align to TRBD1. Germline trimming cut 0 bases from V and 5 bases from J; bases unmatched to any gene: 7. This CDR3 spans 15 amino acids. Germline CDR1 and CDR2: SGDLS and YYNGEE. Here the CDR3 reads CASSVDRGGRETQYF. The CDR3 DNA is TGTGCCAGCAGCGTAGACAGAGGGGGCCGGGAGACCCAGTACTTC.

This clone showed up just a few times. The chain couples TRBV2 to TRBJ1-2; no reliable D call. This CDR3 has 12 residues. Germline V gene sequence: CDR1 SNHLY, CDR2 FYNNEI. Trimming pared 6 bases from V and 4 bases from J, leaving 9 bases between. For the CDR3, the DNA is TGTGCCAGCAGCCCCCTAGGCTATGGCTACACCTTC. This sequence encodes CASSPLGYGYTF.

This sequence joins TRBV4-3 and TRBJ2-2, with D perhaps TRBD1 (6 bases). The V and J ends lost 7 bases and 4 bases respectively, with 19 bases between them. The CDR3 is made up of 16 amino acids. Germline V CDR1 and CDR2: LGHNA, YSLEER. CDR3 loop: CASTPTTGLGTGELFF. In DNA, the CDR3 is TGCGCCAGCACCCCCACAACAGGGCTGGGCACCGGGGAGCTGTTTTTT.